Given below is one T cell receptor beta chain in context. No antigen is known for it. Qualities for individual bases were not recorded, and no much larger clone is one base off. V is reduced by 0 bases and J by 5 bases, leaving a spacing of 13 bases between them. The CDR3, from cysteine to phenylalanine, totals 15 residues. Only CDR3 DNA is held: 45 bases, read in frame from base 1. Taken from the germline V gene, the CDR1 and CDR2 loops are LGHNA and YSLEER. This specimen comes from a study of T cell responses to AZD1222 COVID-19 vaccine listed by TCRdb under 2021. The study in broad terms: A total of approximately 250 trial participants underwent TCR sequencing, of whom roughly 210 had received two doses of AZD1222 and approximately 25 had received two doses of the MenACWY control vaccine. Trial participants were enrolled by age into subgroups of 18-55, 56-69 and 70-plus years, and around 150, 28 and 57 TCR-sequenced participants, respectively, were included in these subgroups. The investigation overall reported the following: Vaccine-associated CD4 TCRs spanned the whole spike protein, with dominant responses in regions 160-218 and 743-854. Because no day 14 peak-response samples were available, repertoires were characterized only after the peak T cell response. Spike-specific TCR breadth and depth rose significantly after two AZD1222 doses compared with day 0 and with MenACWY recipients. Most participants were white British and females outnumbered males, and the authors suggested that clonal diversity may have been underestimated. Epitopes outside the regions mutated in the B.1.351 and B.1.1.7 variants were reportedly recognized by nearly half of the unique spike-specific TCRs. Conclusions about previously exposed vaccinees are limited, since just a handful of AZD1222 recipients were seropositive for SARS-CoV-2 at baseline. The 56-69-year group was small, and its depth increase did not reach significance, likely because of low power.

The CDR3 regions of human TCRbeta chains were subjected to immunosequencing. Concerning the study's data processing: Repertoire TCRs were checked for matches against a reference library of SARS-CoV-2-specific TCRs that had been generated using the MIRA antigen-specificity platform. Breadth was defined as the fraction of unique TCRs that were SARS-CoV-2-associated, and depth was defined as the fraction of total T cells that were SARS-CoV-2-associated. Using the MIRA data, every spike-specific TCR was mapped to the spike region that the TCR reacted to and assigned to either a CD4 or a CD8 class. Log10-transformed breadth and depth values were compared by one-way ANOVA with Sidak's multiple comparisons tests. The clones in this table, taken by TCRdb from immuneACCESS, are in-frame only. Not every clone is retained; where verified, under half of the shortfall comes from an unresolved V gene, and the cause of the rest is unknown. The DNA gave D and trimming, while V, J and clone size come from that table. The sample profile shows approximately 140,000 clones; 92% of them were found once. The ten top clones hold roughly 1.1% of the sample.

The sample's time point label, in plain terms: about 28 days (+/-7) after the second vaccine dose. AZD1222 recipients with second doses at about 4 weeks or about 12 weeks were pooled, because spike-specific TCR depth and breadth did not differ between schedules. Samples from vaccinated people were obtained from the UK trials COV001 and COV002, which included a single-blind randomized controlled phase 2/3 trial of AZD1222 (ChAdOx1 nCoV-19) in healthy adults. Trial participant PBMC samples were collected at day 0 and day 28 after the second dose for TCRbeta chain sequencing. Recombination connected TRBV4-3 to TRBJ1-2; no D gene is confidently identified. The sample was peripheral blood, taken 28 days after the second AZD1222 dose. The sequence derives from an adult who received the AZD1222 COVID-19 vaccine. The CDR3 region has the sequence CASSQEVNGLYGYTF. In nucleotide form, the sequence is TGCGCCAGCAGCCAAGAGGTGAACGGATTGTATGGCTACACCTTC.